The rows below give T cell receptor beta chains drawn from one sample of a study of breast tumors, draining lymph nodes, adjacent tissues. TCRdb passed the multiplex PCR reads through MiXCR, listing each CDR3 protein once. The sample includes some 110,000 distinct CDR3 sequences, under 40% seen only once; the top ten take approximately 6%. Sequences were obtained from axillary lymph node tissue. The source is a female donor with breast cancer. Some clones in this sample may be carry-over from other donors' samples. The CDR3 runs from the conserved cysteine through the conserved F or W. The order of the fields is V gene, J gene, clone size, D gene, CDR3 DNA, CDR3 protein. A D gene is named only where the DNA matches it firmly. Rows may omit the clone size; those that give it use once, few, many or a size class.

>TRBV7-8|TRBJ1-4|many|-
TGTGCCAGCAGCTTAGAAATGGGGGTTAATGAAAAACTGTTTTTT
CASSLEMGVNEKLFF
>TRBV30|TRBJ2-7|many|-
TGTGCCGTAGCCACTTACCTCCAAGACGAGCAGTACTTC
CAVATYLQDEQYF
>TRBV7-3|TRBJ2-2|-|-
TGTGCCAGCAGCTTAGACGGTAGCGGAAAAACCGGGGAGCTGTTTTTT
CASSLDGSGKTGELFF
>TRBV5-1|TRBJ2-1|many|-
TGCGCCAGCAGCTTTGAACAGGGAAGGCAGTTCTTC
CASSFEQGRQFF
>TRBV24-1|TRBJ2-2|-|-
TGTGCCACCAGTGATCTACTGACAGATTTTAACACCGGGGAGCTGCCTTTT
CATSDLLTDFNTGELPF
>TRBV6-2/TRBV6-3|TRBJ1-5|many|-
TGTGCCAGCAGTCACCTTCGGCAGGGGAGTCAGCCCCAGCATTTT
CASSHLRQGSQPQHF
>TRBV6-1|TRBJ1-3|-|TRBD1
TGTGCCAGCAGAGAAGGGGGCACGAGCTCTGGAAACACCATATATTTT
CASREGGTSSGNTIYF
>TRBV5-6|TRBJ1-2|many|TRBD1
TGTGCCAGCAGCTCCAGGGGGCGCGGCTATGGCTACACCTTC
CASSSRGRGYGYTF
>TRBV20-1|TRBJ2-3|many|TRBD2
TGCAGTGCCGTGAGAGGGCGGGGGACGGCAGATACGCAGTATTTT
CSAVRGRGTADTQYF
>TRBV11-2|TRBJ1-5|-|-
TGTGCCAGTCGAGACAGCCGGGGGAGCAATCAGCTCCAGCATTTT
CASRDSRGSNQLQHF
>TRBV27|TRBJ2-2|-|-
TGTGCCAGCAGTTTCCAGGGTCGGACCGGGGAGCTGTTTTTT
CASSFQGRTGELFF
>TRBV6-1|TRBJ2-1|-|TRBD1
TGTGCCAGCAGTCAAGTTGGCCAGGGGGCCTACAATGAGCAGTTCTTC
CASSQVGQGAYNEQFF
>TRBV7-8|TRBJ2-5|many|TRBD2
TGTGCCAGCAGCTGGGGGGGAGAGACCCAGTACTTC
CASSWGGETQYF
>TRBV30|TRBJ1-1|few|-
TGTGCCTGGAGTTTGGTCGGAACTGAAGCTTTCTTT
CAWSLVGTEAFF
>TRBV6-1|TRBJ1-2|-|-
TGTGCCAGCAGTCAAGGTTGGGGATCAAGTGTTAGGCGCAACTATGGCTACACCTTC
CASSQGWGSSVRRNYGYTF
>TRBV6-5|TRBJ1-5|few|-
TGTGCCAGCAGTCCCCCCAACAGGGATCGTCAGCCCCAGCATTTT
CASSPPNRDRQPQHF